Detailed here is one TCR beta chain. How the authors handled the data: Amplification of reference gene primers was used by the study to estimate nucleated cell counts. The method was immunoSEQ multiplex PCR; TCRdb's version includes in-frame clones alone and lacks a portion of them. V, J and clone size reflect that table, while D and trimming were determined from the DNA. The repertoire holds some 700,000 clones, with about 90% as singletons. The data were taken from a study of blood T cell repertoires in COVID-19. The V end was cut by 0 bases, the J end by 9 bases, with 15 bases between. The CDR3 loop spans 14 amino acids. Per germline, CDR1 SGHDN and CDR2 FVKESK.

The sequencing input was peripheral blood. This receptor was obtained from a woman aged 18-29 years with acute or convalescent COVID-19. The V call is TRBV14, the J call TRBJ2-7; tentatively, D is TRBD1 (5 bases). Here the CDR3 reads CASSQDRVGERQYF. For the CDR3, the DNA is TGTGCCAGCAGCCAAGACAGGGTAGGCGAACGGCAGTACTTC. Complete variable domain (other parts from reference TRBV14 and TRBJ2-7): EAGVTQFPSHSVIEKGQTVTLRCDPISGHDNLYWYRRVMGKEIKFLLHFVKESKQDESGMPNNRFLAERTGGTYSTLKVQPAELEDSGVYFCASSQDRVGERQYFGPGTRLTVT.